The present T cell receptor beta chain was sequenced within a study of cytomegalovirus exposure and HLA in healthy donors. Study conclusions and caveats: Specificity for CMV antigens was confirmed in vitro for a few of the CMV-associated chains. A later analysis found first-cohort TCR clusters tended to co-occur in the roughly 120 validation repertoires.

Only in-frame clones appear in the TCRdb table, and some are missing; sequencing was by immunoSEQ multiplex PCR. The data hold about 150,000 clones, with 85% to 90% observed a single time. Note on this clone: The antigen remains undetermined.

This CDR3 comprises 15 residues. Germline V lookup: CDR1 WSHSY, CDR2 SAAADI. V dropped 6 bases and J dropped 6; count of bases not matched to a gene: 7. V and J are TRBV10-2 and TRBJ2-1, with 11 bases identical to TRBD2. The sequenced sample was PBMCs. The TCR was taken from a woman aged 25-40 years in good health and CMV-seropositive. The CDR3 nucleotides are TGCGCCAGCAGGCTAGCGGGGGGCATTGCCAATGAGCAGTTCTTC. This encodes CASRLAGGIANEQFF.